This T cell receptor (beta chain) was recovered during a study of blood T cell repertoires in COVID-19. Whole-study context: The cDNA or gDNA used as material had been derived from T cells, B-cell-depleted T cells, or PBMCs.

The CDR3 sequence is 15 residues long. The germline V gene has CDR1 MNHEY and CDR2 SVGEGT. V lost 2 bases, J lost 1 base, and 9 bases lay in between. Original processing methods: Reference gene primer amplification yielded estimated nucleated cell counts. This table comes from immunoSEQ multiplex PCR, and its TCRdb copy is limited to in-frame clones, with some not included. V and J calls and clone size are copied from that table; D and trimming were computed from the DNA. The table shows 70,000 to 95,000 clones, with around 80% occurring only once. Sequences were obtained from peripheral blood. The TCR originated in a woman aged 40 to 55 with active or convalescent COVID-19. The chain links TRBV6-2 or TRBV6-3 to TRBJ2-1; D perhaps matches TRBD2 (7 bases). As DNA, the CDR3 is TGTGCCAGCAGTTACCGGGGGGCTTCCTACAATGAGCAGTTCTTC. Protein product: CASSYRGASYNEQFF.